This T cell receptor beta chain derives from a study of T cells after yellow fever vaccination. Overall study: Low-cell-number fractions underwent preparation using SMART-Seq v4 Ultra Low Input. Regarding the study as a whole: Repertoires sorted by FACS could include abundant clonotypes that are contaminants from the bulk population. It was a small share of clonotypes that appeared in both CD4 and CD8 compartments.

After removal of 0 bases from V and 6 bases from J, the junction contained 6 bases not matched to a gene. Per germline, CDR1 SGHRS and CDR2 YFSETQ. This CDR3 has 15 amino acids. The 5'RACE template-switching step produced TCR cDNA and added a universal primer site and UMIs. One entry per CDR3 protein results from TCRdb running MiXCR on the 5' RACE reads. The table shows more than 350,000 distinct CDR3 sequences, with more than 9% occurring only once. This clonotype was seen only a few times. What it recognizes is unknown. This specimen consisted of PBMCs, obtained on the day of the first yellow fever vaccination. This clonotype was obtained from a man younger than 35 who received the YFV17D yellow fever vaccine. The chain carries TRBV5-1 and TRBJ2-3; TRBD1 aligns across 8 bases. CDR3 region: CASSLAQGARDTQYF. In DNA form, the CDR3 reads TGCGCCAGCAGCTTGGCCCAGGGGGCCCGGGATACGCAGTATTTT.